This entry lists 23 T cell receptor beta chains sequenced from one sample in a study of siplizumab effects on memory and regulatory T cells (dated by TCRdb to between 2019 and 2020). Receptor amplification or capture employed the immunoSEQ multiplex PCR assay. In its TCRdb copy, this immuneACCESS table keeps in-frame sequences only and misses some clones. Where compared with another copy, unresolved V genes explain less than half of these, and the others have no known cause. The sample table lists about 50,000 clones, roughly 87% of them with a count of one. The ten top clones hold 0.35% of the sample. The sample was naive CD8+ T cells sorted from blood. What the cell subset or site label conveys for this sample: unstimulated naive T cells. Receptors originate from a human donor in good health.

In the case of this clone: In the same sample, other DNA sequences code for this CDR3. This chain joins TRBV19 and TRBJ1-1, with D unclear. Germline V gene sequence: CDR1 LNHDA, CDR2 SQIVND (reference sequence). V gave up 2 bases and J gave up 1 base, with 5 bases separating them. The CDR3 is 13 residues long. CDR3 nucleotide sequence: TGTGCCAGTAGTATAAGCGGGAACACTGAAGCTTTCTTT. Encoded protein: CASSISGNTEAFF.

J is TRBJ1-5 and V is TRBV7-6; D unresolved. The germline V gene encodes CDR1 SGHVS and CDR2 FNYEAQ. V shed 5 bases and J shed 2 bases, with 7 bases lying between them. This CDR3 has 13 residues. For the CDR3, the DNA is TGTGCCAGCAGCAAGGGTGGCAATCAGCCCCAGCATTTT. Its protein product is CASSKGGNQPQHF.

The chain joins TRBV6-5 to TRBJ1-2; D is undetermined. The CDR3 spans 12 residues. V dropped 6 bases and J dropped 0 bases, with 5 bases sitting between them. The germline V gene encodes CDR1 MNHEY and CDR2 SVGAGI. The CDR3 region is CASSLTNYGYTF. CDR3 nucleotides: TGTGCCAGCAGCCTTACTAACTATGGCTACACCTTC.

The chain is built from TRBV6-5 and TRBJ2-7; tentatively, D is TRBD1 (6 bases). There are 15 residues in the CDR3. V was cut by 6 bases and J by 2 bases, with 17 bases left in between. CDR1 and CDR2 from the germline V gene are MNHEY and SVGAGI. The CDR3 sequence is CASRDTTGYPYEQYF. Written as DNA, the CDR3 is TGTGCCAGCAGAGATACTACAGGGTATCCCTACGAGCAGTACTTC.

This clone was seen once. V usage is TRBV21-1 and J usage is TRBJ2-1. TRBV21-1 corresponds to a pseudogene. The CDR3 is 18 amino acids. The CDR3 region has the DNA TGTGCCAGCAGCAAAGCGAGGGGGGCAAGCCCCAGAGGAAATGAGCAGTTCTTC. The encoded protein is CASSKARGASPRGNEQFF.

This clone was seen a single time. The rearrangement uses TRBV7-6 and TRBJ2-1; 7 bases line up with TRBD2. The CDR3 covers 14 residues. With 0 bases clipped from V and 8 bases from J, the junction kept 4 bases outside the gene matches. CDR1 is SGHVS and CDR2 is FNYEAQ in the germline V gene. The CDR3: CASSLAGGSDEQFF. In DNA, the CDR3 is TGTGCCAGCAGCTTAGCGGGAGGGAGTGATGAGCAGTTCTTC.

V gene TRBV5-6 combines with J gene TRBJ1-1; D is ambiguous. This CDR3 has 15 amino acids. Looked up from germline, CDR1 is SGHDT and CDR2 is YYEEEE. The ends were cut back, 0 bases at V and 3 bases at J, with 12 bases in the middle. The CDR3 reads CASSLGKVFDTEAFF. In nucleotides, the CDR3 is TGTGCCAGCAGCTTGGGAAAGGTATTTGACACTGAAGCTTTCTTT.

This chain links TRBV5-8 with TRBJ1-1; unclear D gene. The CDR3 totals 13 residues. Germline V CDR1 and CDR2: SGHTS, YDEGEE. The V and J ends lost 4 bases and 3 bases respectively, with 10 bases between them. CDR3 in amino acids: CASSKGRHTEAFF. The CDR3 DNA sequence: TGTGCCAGCAGCAAAGGACGCCACACTGAAGCTTTCTTT.

The chain joins TRBV2 to TRBJ1-5; TRBD1 is a possible D gene (5 bases). Germline CDR1 SNHLY, CDR2 FYNNEI. The CDR3 has 15 amino acids. V shed 6 bases and J shed 0 bases, with 12 bases lying between them. In DNA, the CDR3 is TGTGCCAGCAGAGCGACAGTCTATAGCAATCAGCCCCAGCATTTT. It specifies CASRATVYSNQPQHF.

The chain has TRBV7-6 and TRBJ2-7; D call uncertain. Germline loops: CDR1 SGHVS, CDR2 FNYEAQ. This CDR3 has 14 amino acids. V gave up 4 bases and J gave up 3 bases, with 13 bases separating them. For the CDR3, the DNA is TGTGCCAGCAGCTACGCGCCGGAAAACTACGAGCAGTACTTC. It encodes CASSYAPENYEQYF. Using reference TRBV7-6 and TRBJ2-7 for the parts outside the CDR3, the full variable domain is GAGVSQSPRYKVTKRGQDVALRCDPISGHVSLYWYRQALGQGPEFLTYFNYEAQQDKSGLPNDRFSAERPEGSISTLTIQRTEQRDSAMYRCASSYAPENYEQYFGPGTRLTVT.

V and J are TRBV19 and TRBJ2-7, with 8 bases aligning to TRBD1. Germline CDR1 and CDR2: LNHDA and SQIVND (reference sequence). V shed 1 base, J shed 7 bases, and the junction held 6 bases outside the gene matches. The CDR3 spans 14 residues. In nucleotides, the CDR3 is TGTGCCAGTAGTATAGGCCAGGGGGCGAAAGAGCAGTACTTC. Amino acid sequence: CASSIGQGAKEQYF.

The V call is TRBV6-5, the J call TRBJ1-3, with D perhaps TRBD1 (6 bases). The CDR3 is 15 residues long. Germline V gives CDR1 MNHEY, CDR2 SVGAGI. The germline V and J ends were trimmed by 0 bases and 3 bases, with 9 bases remaining between them. The CDR3 sequence: CASSYSAGDGNTIYF. In nucleotides, the CDR3 is TGTGCCAGCAGTTACTCGGCAGGGGATGGAAACACCATATATTTT.

This clone was detected a few times. The V and J genes are TRBV4-1 and TRBJ1-5; unclear D gene. Germline CDR1 is MGHRA and CDR2 is YSYEKL. The CDR3 totals 13 residues. V lost 3 bases and J 5 bases, leaving 8 bases between the germline ends. The CDR3 bases are TGCGCCAGCAGCCAGGCGAGGGATCAGCCCCAGCATTTT. It codes for CASSQARDQPQHF.

V usage is TRBV6-5 and J usage is TRBJ1-3; D may be TRBD1 (6 bases). This CDR3 has 15 residues. The germline V and J ends were trimmed by 4 bases and 0 bases, with 10 bases remaining between them. CDR1 is MNHEY and CDR2 is SVGAGI in the germline V gene. The DNA of the CDR3 is TGTGCCAGCAGTTTAGGGGGGATCTCTGGAAACACCATATATTTT. Translation: CASSLGGISGNTIYF.

The chain links TRBV9 to TRBJ1-2; TRBD1 aligns across 7 bases. The CDR3 is 16 amino acids. With V trimmed by 0 bases and J by 4 bases, 9 bases remained unmatched. The germline CDR1 and CDR2 sequences are SGDLS and YYNGEE. The CDR3: CASSVALTGVSYGYTF. DNA for the CDR3: TGTGCCAGCAGCGTAGCTCTTACAGGGGTTAGCTATGGCTACACCTTC.

The sample holds one count of this clone. This rearrangement joins TRBV29-1 to TRBJ2-1; the D is unclear. Germline CDR1 is SQVTM and CDR2 is ANQGSEA. The CDR3 covers 12 residues. V shed 6 bases and J shed 6 bases, with 12 bases lying between them. The CDR3 DNA is TGCAGCGTCCCGCCGAGGAGCAATGAGCAGTTCTTC. This translates into CSVPPRSNEQFF.

The chain links TRBV7-6 to TRBJ2-3; 10 bases line up with TRBD2. Germline lookup yields CDR1 SGHVS and CDR2 FNYEAQ. The CDR3 runs to 18 residues. The J segment lost 0 bases and the V segment lost 5 bases, leaving 11 bases of the junction unmatched. The CDR3 bases are TGTGCCAGCAGCCCCTCTGCCACTAGCGGGGAAAGCACAGATACGCAGTATTTT. It translates to CASSPSATSGESTDTQYF.

V and J are TRBV2 and TRBJ2-7, with 7 bases aligning to TRBD1. Germline assignment: CDR1 SNHLY and CDR2 FYNNEI. The CDR3 is 14 residues long. V dropped 8 bases and J dropped 4; count of bases not matched to a gene: 11. The CDR3 here is CASLNPGQSYEQYF. As DNA, the CDR3 is TGTGCCAGCCTTAATCCGGGACAGTCTTACGAGCAGTACTTC.

CDR3 region: CASTTGMNTEAFF. In nucleotides, the CDR3 is TGTGCCAGTACCACGGGCATGAACACTGAAGCTTTCTTT. The V call is TRBV19, the J call TRBJ1-1, with unresolved D. Trimming removed 7 bases at V and 0 bases at J, with 9 bases between. CDR3 length: 13 amino acids. Germline V gives CDR1 LNHDA, CDR2 SQIVND (reference sequence).

V is TRBV29-1 and J is TRBJ2-5; the D gene is possibly TRBD1 (5 bases). The DNA matches TRBJ2-7 better at its end, which makes the J call doubtful. CDR3 length: 14 amino acids. In germline, CDR1 is SQVTM, CDR2 ANQGSEA. CDR3 DNA sequence: TGCAGCGGGATAGACAGTACCAACTCCTACGAGCAGTACTTC. Translated: CSGIDSTNSYEQYF.

The V call is TRBV15, the J call TRBJ2-2; no clear D gene. This CDR3 is built from 15 residues. V dropped 5 bases and J dropped 6 bases, with 16 bases sitting between them. Per germline, CDR1 LNHNV and CDR2 YYDKDF (reference sequence). CDR3 DNA: TGTGCCACCAGCTCACTTAGGTCCCTTGCCGGGGAGCTGTTTTTT. This codes for CATSSLRSLAGELFF.

This chain connects TRBV6-6 to TRBJ1-1, with unresolved D. Trimming took off 6 bases at V and 2 bases at J, with 10 bases between the two ends. Germline CDR1 is MNHNY and CDR2 is SVGAGI (reference sequence). The CDR3 runs to 13 residues. As DNA, the CDR3 is TGTGCCAGCAGCAGGTCGGCTAACACTGAAGCTTTCTTT. Translation: CASSRSANTEAFF.

This clone was seen once. The chain is built from TRBV7-3 and TRBJ2-1; 9 bases are a match to TRBD2. CDR3 length: 15 amino acids. The trim removed 3 bases at V and 3 bases at J, leaving 3 bases unmatched. CDR1 and CDR2 from the germline V gene are SGHTA and FQGTGA. Written as DNA, the CDR3 is TGTGCCAGCAGCTTCGAGACTAGCGGCTACAATGAGCAGTTCTTC. Protein: CASSFETSGYNEQFF.